A single sample gave rise to the 8 T cell receptor beta chains below, sequenced in a study of regulatory T cells in long-lasting Graves disease. Specified time point: newly diagnosed GD, antithyroid drugs for less than 3 months. RNA isolated from PBMCs was used to make the TCR library. According to the study, TCR beta libraries were built with iRepertoire HTBI primers and CDR3-region Arm-PCR. TCRdb reprocessed the multiplex PCR reads with MiXCR, giving one entry per CDR3 protein. The sample includes around 250,000 distinct CDR3 sequences, 15% to 20% of them seen just once. The specimen was peripheral blood mononuclear cells (PBMCs), collected at new diagnosis, from a patient treated with antithyroid drugs. The receptors were gathered from a female donor with Graves disease.

This clonotype showed up many times. The V call is TRBV20-1, the J call TRBJ1-4; TRBD1 is a possible D gene (5 bases). Trimming took 0 bases from V and 7 from J, leaving 6 bases between them. The CDR3 sequence is 12 residues long. In germline, CDR1 is DFQATT, CDR2 SNEGSKA (reference sequence). CDR3 nucleotide sequence: TGCAGTGCTAGAGATCAGGGTGAAAAACTGTTTTTT. This sequence encodes CSARDQGEKLFF.

Ten or more counts support this clonotype. CDR3 region: CASSPRDFPTSDTQYF. CDR3 bases: TGTGCCAGCTCACCGCGAGACTTCCCAACCTCGGATACGCAGTATTTT. The rearrangement uses TRBV18 and TRBJ2-3, with D uncertain. CDR3 length: 16 residues. Germline V gives CDR1 KGHSH, CDR2 LQKENI. The V end was cut by 3 bases, the J end by 6 bases, with 19 bases between.

This clonotype showed up many times. The chain combines TRBV5-1 with TRBJ2-3, with D possibly TRBD1 on 6 matching bases. Germline V gives CDR1 SGHRS, CDR2 YFSETQ. The CDR3 spans 14 residues. Trimming removed 4 bases from V and 5 bases from J, with 14 bases in between. The chain's CDR3 is CASSVQAGVDTQYF. In nucleotides, the CDR3 is TGCGCCAGCAGCGTCCAGGCAGGGGTAGATACGCAGTATTTT.

This clonotype has at least ten counts. In DNA, the CDR3 is TGTGCCAGCAGCCCAACCAGGGGGAATGGCTACACCTTC. Protein: CASSPTRGNGYTF. This sequence joins TRBV28 and TRBJ1-2, with 7 bases that match TRBD1. V shed 6 bases, J shed 6 bases, and the junction held 7 bases outside the gene matches. Germline V gene sequence: CDR1 MDHEN, CDR2 SYDVKM. The CDR3 has 13 amino acids.

There are many counts of this clonotype. The rearrangement uses TRBV28 and TRBJ2-3; D ambiguous. The V end lost 6 bases, the J end lost 4 bases, and 11 bases lay between the germline ends. In germline, CDR1 is MDHEN, CDR2 SYDVKM. The CDR3 is made up of 13 amino acids. The CDR3 bases are TGTGCCAGCAGATCGACCTACGCAGATACGCAGTATTTT. Translation: CASRSTYADTQYF.

Notes on this clonotype: A far larger clone is only one base removed, so a read error is likely. The chain recombines TRBV9 with TRBJ2-3; no clear D. In germline, CDR1 is SGDLS, CDR2 YYNGEE. The V end was cut by 4 bases, the J end by 6 bases, with 15 bases between. The CDR3 totals 14 residues. CDR3 in DNA: TGTGCCAGCAGCCGAAGTGGGATTGAGGATACGCAGTATTTT. Its protein is CASSRSGIEDTQYF.

The sample holds a few counts of this clonotype. The chain is built from TRBV5-6 and TRBJ1-2; no clear D. This CDR3 spans 14 amino acids. V dropped 2 bases and J dropped 3 bases, with 11 bases sitting between them. Per germline, CDR1 SGHDT and CDR2 YYEEEE. DNA for the CDR3: TGTGCCAGCAGCTTCCCCGCGGTTTACTATGGCTACACCTTC. This translates into CASSFPAVYYGYTF. The whole variable domain, remainder taken from reference TRBV5-6 and TRBJ1-2, is DAGVTQSPTHLIKTRGQQVTLRCSPKSGHDTVSWYQQALGQGPQFIFQYYEEEERQRGNFPDRFSGHQFPNYSSELNVNALLLGDSALYLCASSFPAVYYGYTFGSGTRLTVV.

This clonotype was counted at least ten times. The chain employs TRBV28 and TRBJ1-2; D is perhaps TRBD1 (6 bases). Trimming cost V 7 bases and J 4 bases, with 13 bases left between them. Germline V lookup: CDR1 MDHEN, CDR2 SYDVKM. CDR3 length: 13 residues. CDR3 bases: TGTGCCAGCAAATCAGGGGTCTCCTATGGCTACACCTTC. Amino acid sequence: CASKSGVSYGYTF.